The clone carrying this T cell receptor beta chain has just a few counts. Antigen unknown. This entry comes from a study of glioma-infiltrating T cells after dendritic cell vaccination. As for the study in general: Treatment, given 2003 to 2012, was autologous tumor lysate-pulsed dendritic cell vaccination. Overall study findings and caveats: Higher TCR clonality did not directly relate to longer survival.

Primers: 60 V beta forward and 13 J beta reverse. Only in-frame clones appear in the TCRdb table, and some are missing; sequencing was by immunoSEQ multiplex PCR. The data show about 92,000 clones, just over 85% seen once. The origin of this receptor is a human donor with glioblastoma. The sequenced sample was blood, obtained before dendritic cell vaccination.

CDR3 DNA: TGTGCCAGCAGCTTAGGTCTAGAGTCTGAGCAGTACTTC. Translated: CASSLGLESEQYF. This rearrangement joins TRBV11-2 to TRBJ2-7; D remains ambiguous. CDR3 length: 13 amino acids. CDR1 and CDR2 (germline): SGHAT, FQNNGV. Trimming left V 1 base short and J 7 bases short, with 11 bases between.